The rows below give T cell receptor beta chains drawn from one sample of a study of blood T cell repertoires in COVID-19. The table came from immunoSEQ multiplex PCR; TCRdb's copy has only in-frame clones and leaves some out. The table shows almost 200,000 clones, with around 81% occurring only once. The sequencing sample was made of peripheral blood. These receptors came from a man aged 60 to 69 with COVID-19, enrolled during active disease. The CDR3 runs from the conserved cysteine through the conserved F or W. The order of the fields is CDR3 length, clone size, J gene, V gene, D gene, CDR3 DNA, CDR3 protein. D genes are given only for firm matches. Clone size is given for some rows only: seen once, a few or many times, or a class if the clone is expanded.

>16|.|TRBJ1-6|TRBV5-1|TRBD1
TGCGCCAGCAGCTTGGGAGGCGGGACAGTCAATTCACCCCTCCACTTT
CASSLGGGTVNSPLHF
>12|.|TRBJ2-1|TRBV27|.
TGTGCCAGCAGTCCGAGGGAAAATGAGCAGTTCTTC
CASSPRENEQFF
>16|.|TRBJ2-6|TRBV9|.
TGTGCCAGCAGCGTAGAGTGGGCAGGAAGTTCCAACGTCCTGACTTTC
CASSVEWAGSSNVLTF
>15|once|TRBJ1-2|TRBV2|.
TGTGCCAGCAGTGGGAGCGGGGTTGTTGGCTATGGCTACACCTTC
CASSGSGVVGYGYTF
>16|.|TRBJ1-5|TRBV6-2/TRBV6-3|TRBD1
TGTGCCAGCAGTTACCGGTCGACAGGGGAAGATCAGCCCCAGCATTTT
CASSYRSTGEDQPQHF
>14|.|TRBJ2-5|TRBV10-2|TRBD2
TGCGCCAGCAGTCGGGGACTAGCGCGCGAGACCCAGTACTTC
CASSRGLARETQYF
>15|once|TRBJ1-4|TRBV5-4|.
TGTGCCAGCAGCTTCCGGGTTGGAACTAATGAAAAACTGTTTTTT
CASSFRVGTNEKLFF
>14|.|TRBJ1-4|TRBV6-1|.
TGTGCCAGCAGTGACAGGGCGGCTAATGAAAAACTGTTTTTT
CASSDRAANEKLFF
>16|.|TRBJ1-1|TRBV7-2|.
TGTGCCAGCAGCTTAGGAGCGGCACAGATGAACACTGAAGCTTTCTTT
CASSLGAAQMNTEAFF
>13|.|TRBJ1-2|TRBV7-9|TRBD1
TGTGCCAGCAGCGCACAGGGGAACTATGGCTACACCTTC
CASSAQGNYGYTF
>14|.|TRBJ1-5|TRBV20-1|TRBD1
TGCAGTGCTAGTGAGGGGGCGCCGGGTCAGCCCCAGCATTTT
CSASEGAPGQPQHF
>14|.|TRBJ1-1|TRBV19|.
TGTGCCAGTTACCGGGACACTCGTGGCACTGAAGCTTTCTTT
CASYRDTRGTEAFF
>14|.|TRBJ2-1|TRBV5-4|TRBD1
TGTGCCAGCAGCACCGGGACAGGGAGCGGTGAGCAGTTCTTC
CASSTGTGSGEQFF
>15|.|TRBJ2-7|TRBV10-1|TRBD2
TGCGCCAGCAGTGACCAAGCGGGAGGGCTATACGAGCAGTACTTC
CASSDQAGGLYEQYF